The source of this T cell receptor beta chain is a study of T-cell reconstitution after alpha-beta-depleted transplantation in children. TCRbeta library construction was performed incorporating unique molecular identifiers. Via MiXCR, TCRdb re-called the PCR reads, giving one row per CDR3 protein. Altogether just over 350,000 distinct CDR3 sequences are present, about 14% being singletons, with the ten largest covering 3.5% to 4.5%. Sequencing was performed on PBMCs, taken from the stem cell graft. This TCR was sampled from a human donor who donated a stem cell graft to a child with Fanconi anemia.

The CDR3 nucleotides are TGCGCCAGCAGCTCGACTAGCGGGGGGGCCCGTCGCAATGAGCAGTTCTTC. Translated: CASSSTSGGARRNEQFF. V gene TRBV5-1 combines with J gene TRBJ2-1, with 14 bases matching TRBD2. The V gene's germline CDR1 is SGHRS and CDR2 YFSETQ. This CDR3 region has 17 residues. Trimming removed 3 bases from V and 6 bases from J; junction bases left unmatched: 8.